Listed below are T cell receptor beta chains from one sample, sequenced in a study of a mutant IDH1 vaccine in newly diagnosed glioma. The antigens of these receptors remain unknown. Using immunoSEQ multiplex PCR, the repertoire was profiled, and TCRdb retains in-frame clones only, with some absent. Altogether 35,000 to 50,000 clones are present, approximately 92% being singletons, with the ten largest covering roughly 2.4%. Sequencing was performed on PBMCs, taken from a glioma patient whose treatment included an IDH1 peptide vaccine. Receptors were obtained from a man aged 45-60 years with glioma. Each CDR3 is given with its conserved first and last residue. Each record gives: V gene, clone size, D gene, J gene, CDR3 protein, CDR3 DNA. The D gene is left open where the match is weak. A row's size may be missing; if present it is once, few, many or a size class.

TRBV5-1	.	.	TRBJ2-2	CASTQEGAGELFF	TGCGCCAGCACCCAAGAGGGCGCCGGGGAGCTGTTTTTT
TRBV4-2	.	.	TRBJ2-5	CASSRGLAGETQYF	TGTGCCAGCAGCAGGGGGCTAGCGGGCGAGACCCAGTACTTC
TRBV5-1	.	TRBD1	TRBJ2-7	CASSLGAGGGEQYF	TGCGCCAGCAGCTTGGGGGCAGGGGGCGGCGAGCAGTACTTC
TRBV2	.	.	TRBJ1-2	CASRLSQGRGYGYTF	TGTGCCAGCAGGCTCTCCCAGGGACGGGGCTATGGCTACACCTTC
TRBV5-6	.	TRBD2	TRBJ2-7	CASSLGPGLMEEQYF	TGTGCCAGCAGCTTGGGCCCGGGACTAATGGAAGAGCAGTACTTC
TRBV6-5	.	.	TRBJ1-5	CASSHGSGKQPQHF	TGTGCCAGCAGTCATGGGTCAGGGAAGCAGCCCCAGCATTTT
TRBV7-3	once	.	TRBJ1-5	CASRGPRSAQPQHF	TGTGCCAGCAGAGGACCGAGATCGGCTCAGCCCCAGCATTTT
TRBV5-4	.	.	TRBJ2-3	CASSLNSLATDTQYF	TGTGCCAGCAGCTTGAATTCCCTAGCAACAGATACGCAGTATTTT
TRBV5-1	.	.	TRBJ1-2	CASSTDSSRPYGYTF	TGCGCCAGCAGCACGGACAGCTCCCGACCTTATGGCTACACCTTC
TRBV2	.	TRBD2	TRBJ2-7	CASSERGGLAYEQYF	TGTGCCAGCAGTGAGCGGGGGGGCCTCGCCTACGAGCAGTACTTC
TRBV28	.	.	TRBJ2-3	CASSLPALDTQYF	TGTGCCAGCAGTCTCCCCGCCTTGGATACGCAGTATTTT
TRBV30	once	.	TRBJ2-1	CACYRESLYNEQFF	TGTGCCTGTTACCGGGAGAGCCTCTACAATGAGCAGTTCTTC
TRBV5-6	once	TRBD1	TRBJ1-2	CASSPGQDYGYTF	TGTGCCAGCAGCCCGGGACAGGACTATGGCTACACCTTC
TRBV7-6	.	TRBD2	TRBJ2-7	CASSLLSAGVIYEQYF	TGTGCCAGCAGCTTACTCTCAGCGGGAGTTATTTACGAGCAGTACTTC
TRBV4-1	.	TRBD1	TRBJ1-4	CASSLGQGATNEKLFF	TGCGCCAGCAGCCTTGGACAGGGGGCAACTAATGAAAAACTGTTTTTT
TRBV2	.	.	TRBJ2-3	CASRRGGDTQYF	TGTGCCAGCAGGCGTGGAGGAGATACGCAGTATTTT
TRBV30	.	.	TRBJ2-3	CASERRFSTDTQYF	TGTGCCTCGGAGCGGCGGTTTAGCACAGATACGCAGTATTTT
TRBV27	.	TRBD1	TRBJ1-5	CASSLGTGGQPQHF	TGTGCCAGCAGTTTAGGGACAGGGGGTCAGCCCCAGCATTTT
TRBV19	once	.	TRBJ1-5	CASSIVSGGQPQHF	TGTGCCAGTAGTATAGTGTCGGGGGGTCAGCCCCAGCATTTT
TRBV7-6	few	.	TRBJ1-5	CASSLGGYQPQHF	TGTGCCAGCAGCTTAGGGGGGTATCAGCCCCAGCATTTT
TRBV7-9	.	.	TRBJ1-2	CASSLRTHEGYTF	TGTGCCAGCAGCTTAAGGACACACGAAGGCTACACCTTC
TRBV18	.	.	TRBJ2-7	CASSPTTSSYEQYF	TGTGCCAGCTCACCTACCACGTCGTCCTACGAGCAGTACTTC
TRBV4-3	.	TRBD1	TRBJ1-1	CASSQEWVTGGEAFF	TGCGCCAGCAGCCAAGAGTGGGTGACAGGGGGTGAAGCTTTCTTT
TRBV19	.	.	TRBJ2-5	CASSGGRNIQETQYF	TGTGCCAGTAGTGGGGGCCGCAACATCCAAGAGACCCAGTACTTC
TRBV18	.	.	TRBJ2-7	CASSQPGLNSYEQYF	TGTGCCAGCTCTCAGCCGGGGCTTAACTCCTACGAGCAGTACTTC
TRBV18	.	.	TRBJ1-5	CASSPGGGQPQHF	TGTGCCAGCTCACCGGGGGGCGGGCAGCCCCAGCATTTT
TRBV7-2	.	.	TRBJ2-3	CASSSDRTDTQYF	TGTGCCAGCAGCTCCGACAGGACAGATACGCAGTATTTT
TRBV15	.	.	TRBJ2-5	CATSKAGLNQETQYF	TGTGCCACCAGCAAAGCCGGCCTGAACCAAGAGACCCAGTACTTC
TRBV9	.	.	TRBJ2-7	CASSVGWGLRYEQYF	TGTGCCAGCAGCGTAGGATGGGGGCTTCGGTACGAGCAGTACTTC
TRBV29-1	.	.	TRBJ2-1	CSVPEEISYNEQFF	TGCAGCGTCCCCGAAGAGATTTCCTACAATGAGCAGTTCTTC
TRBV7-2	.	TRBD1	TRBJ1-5	CASSRSQGKSNQPQHF	TGTGCCAGCAGCCGCTCACAGGGGAAAAGCAATCAGCCCCAGCATTTT
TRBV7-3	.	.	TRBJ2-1	CASSLTGPRSYNEQFF	TGTGCCAGCAGCTTAACCGGGCCCCGCTCCTACAATGAGCAGTTCTTC
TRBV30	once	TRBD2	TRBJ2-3	CAWGRLAGVTDTQYF	TGTGCCTGGGGCAGACTAGCGGGGGTCACAGATACGCAGTATTTT
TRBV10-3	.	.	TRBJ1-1	CAISDEGRVNTEAFF	TGTGCCATCAGTGATGAGGGAAGGGTGAACACTGAAGCTTTCTTT
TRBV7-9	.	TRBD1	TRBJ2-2	CASSTRGHGTGELFF	TGTGCCAGCAGCACCAGGGGGCACGGCACCGGGGAGCTGTTTTTT
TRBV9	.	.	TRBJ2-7	CASSVGQGQSYEQYF	TGTGCCAGCAGCGTAGGGCAGGGGCAGTCCTACGAGCAGTACTTC
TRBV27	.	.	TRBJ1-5	CASRLAGASSNQPQHF	TGTGCCAGCAGATTAGCGGGGGCGTCGAGCAATCAGCCCCAGCATTTT
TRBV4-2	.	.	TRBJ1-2	CASSQWGEGYTF	TGTGCCAGCAGCCAATGGGGAGAAGGCTACACCTTC
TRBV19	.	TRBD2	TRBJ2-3	CASPGGGGVSSTDTQYF	TGTGCCAGCCCGGGGGGGGGTGGGGTTTCTAGCACAGATACGCAGTATTTT
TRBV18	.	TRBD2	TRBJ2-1	CASSVAGGVYNEQFF	TGTGCCAGCTCCGTAGCGGGAGGGGTCTACAATGAGCAGTTCTTC